The next 21 T cell receptor beta chains were all read from a single sample in a study of T cells in Graves' hyperthyroidism and ophthalmopathy. Amplification targeted TCR beta CDR3 regions from RNA transcripts. The HTBI primer set drove a first-round RT-PCR of the TCR CDR3. TCRdb re-called the multiplex PCR reads with MiXCR, one entry per CDR3 protein. Of about 610,000 distinct CDR3 sequences listed, about 14% are singletons. Sample: blood. These receptors originate from a middle-aged woman with Graves' ophthalmopathy.

In this sample, this clonotype turned up many times. This rearrangement joins TRBV11-3 to TRBJ1-1; possibly TRBD1 for D (5 bases). Trimming took off 7 bases at V and 0 bases at J, with 12 bases between the two ends. The germline V gene has CDR1 SGHNT and CDR2 YENEEA. This CDR3 is built from 14 residues. For the CDR3, the DNA is TGTGCCAGCAATACAGGTTTCATGAACACTGAAGCTTTCTTT. This translates into CASNTGFMNTEAFF.

There are a few counts of this clonotype. At one end the junction does not follow the germline gene, possibly because of a read error. The DNA for the CDR3 is TGTGCCAGCAGTTTATCGCAGGGCACCGAGGAGCTGTTTTTT. As protein: CASSLSQGTEELFF. The chain couples TRBV28 to TRBJ2-2; possible D gene TRBD1, 5 bases. CDR3 length: 14 residues. Germline-derived CDR1 and CDR2 are MDHEN and SYDVKM.

This clonotype was observed at least ten times. The chain is built from TRBV28 and TRBJ1-1; tentative D call: TRBD1 (5 bases). CDR1 is MDHEN and CDR2 is SYDVKM in the germline V gene. CDR3 length equals 16 residues. Trimming cost V 0 bases and J 1 base, with 12 bases left between them. CDR3 sequence reads: CASSLWGDGENTEAFF. The DNA for the CDR3 is TGTGCCAGCAGTTTATGGGGGGACGGAGAGAACACTGAAGCTTTCTTT.

The V call is TRBV27, the J call TRBJ1-1; D is uncertain. The CDR3 totals 14 residues. V dropped 1 base and J dropped 4 bases, with 10 bases sitting between them. Germline loops: CDR1 MNHEY, CDR2 SMNVEV (reference sequence). CDR3 residues: CASSLWQEGTEAFF. The CDR3 DNA is TGTGCCAGCAGTTTATGGCAGGAGGGCACTGAAGCTTTCTTT.

This clonotype turned up a few times. This CDR3 is CASSYLNDLNTEAFF. The CDR3 nucleotides are TGTGCCAGCAGCTACCTCAACGATTTGAACACTGAAGCTTTCTTT. The V and J genes are TRBV7-8 and TRBJ1-1; D not certain. The CDR3 length is 15 residues. Trimming shortened V by 4 bases and J by 0 bases, and 12 bases separated the two germline ends. Germline values: CDR1 SGHVS, CDR2 FQNEAQ.

This clonotype was seen a handful of times. The J gene is TRBJ2-2, the V gene TRBV6-1; D is perhaps TRBD2 (6 bases). V lost 6 bases to trimming and J lost 1 base, with 15 bases between them. The length of the CDR3 is 16 residues. Germline lookup yields CDR1 MNHNS and CDR2 SASEGT. CDR3 sequence reads: CASSPGQGGNTGELFF. The CDR3, as DNA: TGTGCCAGCAGCCCGGGGCAGGGAGGGAACACCGGGGAGCTGTTTTTT.

This clonotype was observed a few times. This chain uses TRBV28 with TRBJ2-5; D ambiguous. The CDR3 length is 13 residues. The V end lost 2 bases, the J end lost 5 bases, and 9 bases lay between the germline ends. Per the germline V gene, CDR1 is MDHEN and CDR2 is SYDVKM. The CDR3: CASSLPSRETQYF. Here the CDR3 DNA reads TGTGCCAGCAGTTTACCTAGTCGCGAGACCCAGTACTTC.

This clonotype has ten or more counts. V usage is TRBV27 and J usage is TRBJ2-2, with TRBD2 matching over 13 bases. Germline V gene sequence: CDR1 MNHEY, CDR2 SMNVEV (reference sequence). After removal of 2 bases from V and 3 bases from J, the junction contained 6 bases not matched to a gene. This CDR3 is built from 18 residues. CDR3 amino acids: CASSLGLAGEGHTGELFF. In nucleotides, the CDR3 is TGTGCCAGCAGTTTAGGACTAGCGGGAGAGGGACACACCGGGGAGCTGTTTTTT.

In this sample, this clonotype turned up many times. The gene calls are TRBV28 and TRBJ2-7; tentatively, D is TRBD1 (6 bases). Germline V CDR1 and CDR2: MDHEN, SYDVKM. V was trimmed by 3 bases and J by 2 bases, leaving 11 bases between them. The CDR3 has 14 residues. Here the CDR3 reads CASSFPGATYEQYF. The CDR3 DNA reads TGTGCCAGCAGTTTTCCAGGGGCTACCTACGAGCAGTACTTC.

There are many counts of this clonotype. The chain couples TRBV11-2 to TRBJ1-3, with unresolved D. Trimming left V 2 bases short and J 4 bases short, with 6 bases between. The germline gives CDR1 SGHAT, CDR2 FQNNGV. CDR3 length equals 13 residues. CDR3 residues: CASSLIAGNTIYF. CDR3 sequence (DNA): TGTGCCAGCAGCTTAATTGCAGGAAACACCATATATTTT.

This clonotype was seen at least ten times. The rearrangement uses TRBV7-2 and TRBJ2-7; D is unclear. V lost 3 bases and J 0 bases, leaving 12 bases between the germline ends. The CDR3 contains 15 residues. In germline, CDR1 is SGHTA, CDR2 FQGNSA. The CDR3 is CASSFSWTSSYEQYF. DNA of the CDR3: TGTGCCAGCAGCTTCAGTTGGACCAGCTCCTACGAGCAGTACTTC.

This rearrangement joins TRBV2 to TRBJ2-1; 12 bases fit TRBD2. The ends lost 5 bases at V and 2 bases at J; junction bases unmatched: 7. The CDR3 runs to 17 residues. CDR1 and CDR2 (germline): SNHLY, FYNNEI. CDR3 bases: TGTGCCAGCAGTACTGGACTAGCGGGAAGAACCTACAATGAGCAGTTCTTC. As protein: CASSTGLAGRTYNEQFF.

This clonotype was counted between two and nine times. The chain carries TRBV7-2 and TRBJ2-5, with a possible D match to TRBD1 (6 bases). The CDR3 length is 13 residues. In germline, CDR1 is SGHTA, CDR2 FQGNSA. The germline V and J ends were trimmed by 1 base and 7 bases, with 10 bases remaining between them. CDR3 bases: TGTGCCAGCAGCTTAGACAGGGTTGGGACCCAGTACTTC. Amino acids: CASSLDRVGTQYF.

This clonotype turned up a few times. J is TRBJ2-7 and V is TRBV28, with 8 bases identical to TRBD1. The CDR3 contains 14 residues. CDR1 and CDR2 from the germline V gene are MDHEN and SYDVKM. Trimming removed 7 bases from V and 3 bases from J; junction bases left unmatched: 8. In DNA, the CDR3 is TGTGCCAGCAAACTGGGACAGGCCGTCTACGAGCAGTACTTC. Translating gives CASKLGQAVYEQYF.

This clonotype was seen at least ten times. This sequence joins TRBV28 and TRBJ1-2; weak D call: TRBD1 (5 bases). V lost 7 bases, J lost 5 bases, and 17 bases lay in between. Germline V gives CDR1 MDHEN, CDR2 SYDVKM. CDR3 size: 14 residues. The CDR3 region is CASTPGQGRYGYTF. In nucleotides, the CDR3 is TGTGCCAGCACCCCTGGGCAGGGAAGATATGGCTACACCTTC.

The genes are TRBV7-6 and TRBJ2-7; D is ambiguous. V was shortened by 0 bases and J by 1 base, with 13 bases between the two germline ends. The germline CDR1 and CDR2 sequences are SGHVS and FNYEAQ. This CDR3 comprises 16 residues. CDR3 bases: TGTGCCAGCAGCTTAGCCCGCGACACCGGTTCCTACGAGCAGTACTTC. It is translated as CASSLARDTGSYEQYF.

This clonotype has ten or more counts. The V and J genes are TRBV30 and TRBJ2-5; a possible D gene is TRBD1 (6 bases). This CDR3 has 16 amino acids. Germline-derived CDR1 and CDR2 are GTSNPN and SVGIG (reference sequence). Trimming shortened V by 4 bases and J by 7 bases, and 25 bases separated the two germline ends. The CDR3: CAWNQGKKNGKGTQYF. In DNA, the CDR3 is TGTGCCTGGAACCAGGGGAAGAAAAACGGGAAGGGGACCCAGTACTTC.

In this sample, this clonotype turned up many times. The chain joins TRBV12-5 to TRBJ2-2; perhaps D is TRBD1 or TRBD2 (5 bases each). Germline V gene data show CDR1 as LGHNT and CDR2 as FRNRAP. Deletions cut 11 bases from V and 2 bases from J, with 12 bases between. The CDR3 is made up of 13 amino acids. The CDR3 DNA reads as TGTGCTGGGGGACGGACTAACACCGGGGAGCTGTTTTTT. Translation gives CAGGRTNTGELFF.

This clonotype has a count of ten or more. The chain links TRBV5-1 to TRBJ2-2, with D maybe TRBD1 (6 bases). V lost 0 bases and J 5 bases, leaving 8 bases between the germline ends. The CDR3 is 14 amino acids. Germline assignment: CDR1 SGHRS and CDR2 YFSETQ. CDR3 bases: TGCGCCAGCAGCTTGGCAGGGGAAACCGGGGAGCTGTTTTTT. Its protein is CASSLAGETGELFF.

Ten or more counts support this clonotype. J is TRBJ2-4 and V is TRBV29-1, with a possible D match to TRBD1 (5 bases). The germline CDR1 and CDR2 sequences are SQVTM and ANQGSEA. This CDR3 is built from 14 residues. V lost 6 bases to trimming and J lost 2 bases, with 14 bases between them. CDR3 region: CSVAIGVSKNIQYF. In DNA, the CDR3 is TGCAGCGTCGCGATAGGGGTTTCCAAAAACATTCAGTACTTC.

The V and J genes are TRBV6-5 and TRBJ2-5; D perhaps matches TRBD2 (6 bases). This CDR3 comprises 16 residues. Trimming removed 0 bases at V and 3 bases at J, with 14 bases between. Looked up from germline, CDR1 is MNHEY and CDR2 is SVGAGI. The CDR3 spells CASSYSAGLGEETQYF. CDR3 sequence (DNA): TGTGCCAGCAGTTACTCGGCGGGGTTGGGTGAAGAGACCCAGTACTTC.